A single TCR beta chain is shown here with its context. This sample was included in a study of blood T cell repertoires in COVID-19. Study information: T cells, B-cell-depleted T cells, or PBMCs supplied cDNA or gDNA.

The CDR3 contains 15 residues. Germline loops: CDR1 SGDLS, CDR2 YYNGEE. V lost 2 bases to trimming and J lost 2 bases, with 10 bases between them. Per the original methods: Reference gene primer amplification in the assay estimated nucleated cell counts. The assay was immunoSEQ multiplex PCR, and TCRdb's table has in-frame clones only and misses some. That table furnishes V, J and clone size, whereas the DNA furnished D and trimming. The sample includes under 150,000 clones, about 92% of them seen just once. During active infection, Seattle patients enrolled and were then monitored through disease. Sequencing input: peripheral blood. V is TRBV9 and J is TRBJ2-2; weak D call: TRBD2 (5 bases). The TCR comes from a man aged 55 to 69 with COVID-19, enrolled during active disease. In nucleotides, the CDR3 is TGTGCCAGCAGCGTTAGGCCGGGAAACACCGGGGAGCTGTTTTTT. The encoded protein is CASSVRPGNTGELFF. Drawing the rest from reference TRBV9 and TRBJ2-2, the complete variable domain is DSGVTQTPKHLITATGQRVTLRCSPRSGDLSVYWYQQSLDQGLQFLIQYYNGEERAKGNILERFSAQQFPDLHSELNLSSLELGDSALYFCASSVRPGNTGELFFGEGSRLTVL.